This TCR beta chain emerged from a study of T cells in Graves' hyperthyroidism and ophthalmopathy (dated by TCRdb to the late 2010s). Regarding the research as a whole: Peripheral blood was collected at initial diagnosis, before any treatment. After sampling, hyperthyroidism patients received methimazole starting at 30 mg daily, and ophthalmopathy patients received high-dose intravenous methylprednisolone. The paper reports TCR Vbeta CDR3 sequencing of some 140 peripheral blood samples: 40 or so ophthalmopathy, fewer than 85 hyperthyroidism and approximately 17 progressor patients. In addition, the study compared T-cell repertoires in thyroid tissue and in blood from a handful of Graves' hyperthyroidism patients. The 80 to 100 discovery patients were randomly divided into training and test sets at a 7:3 ratio. A discovery cohort of roughly 100 patients, fewer than 50 with Graves' ophthalmopathy and approximately 57 with stable Graves' hyperthyroidism, was used to find distinguishing TCR V-J signatures. An independent validation cohort of about 19 hyperthyroidism patients and 17 patients who later progressed to ophthalmopathy tested prospective prediction of ophthalmopathy. General findings and caveats noted by the study authors: No statistical method was used to set the sample size in advance, and investigators knew the group allocation. In validation, the model predicted progression to ophthalmopathy a median of roughly 6.1 months before onset, with about 64% sensitivity and 72.22% specificity. A 13 V-J signature model separated ophthalmopathy from stable hyperthyroidism, with around 91% sensitivity and 81.08% specificity in cross-validation and 80%/75% in testing. Blood samples also contained most of the expanded thyroid clonotypes (frequency above 0.001), which suggests that blood repertoires may reflect thyroid immune responses.

The hyperthyroidism patients were between 18 and 65 years old and newly diagnosed, with a disease duration of less than 2 months. Any patient with an uncontrolled infection, another autoimmune disease, pregnancy or lactation was excluded. Diagnoses were established on the basis of clinical symptoms, serum thyroxine and TRAb, thyroid ultrasound, and orbital computed tomography. For progressor patients, blood was drawn at the first diagnosis of hyperthyroidism, before any ophthalmopathy symptoms had appeared. PBMCs were separated from approximately 9.9 ml of fresh peripheral blood using Ficoll-Paque density gradient centrifugation. Progressor patients were first diagnosed with Graves' hyperthyroidism and then developed ophthalmopathy during follow-up. Total RNA was extracted using Trizol reagent, and RNA quality was assessed on an Agilent 2100 Bioanalyzer. The TCR beta CDR3 regions were amplified from RNA transcripts. The first round of RT-PCR for the TCR CDR3 was performed with the HTBI primer set and the Qiagen OneStep RT-PCR kit. A second multiplex PCR round built the libraries, followed by size selection and purification. Libraries were sequenced paired-end with 100 bp reads on an Illumina HiSeq2000. Per the original workflow: Raw data were processed with SOAPnuke, discarding reads with adapters, uncalled bases, mean Phred below 15, or no exact constant-primer or identifier match. High-quality paired reads were merged using COPE v1.2.5, and each unique nucleotide sequence was defined as a clonotype. MiTCR v1.1 was used to align clonotypes to the IMGT TRBV, TRBD and TRBJ reference segments. The analysis was restricted to V-J combinations with a frequency above 0.0001, which together covered roughly 99% of the repertoires. The TCS score was defined as F50 (clonal expansion) divided by E x V (chaos), with BLOSUM62-based TCRdist calculated between CDR3 peptides within each V-J. Welch's t-statistics and random forest reduced 450 to 600 V-J features to 10 to 15, which were used in a naive Bayes classifier (R e1071). Using fastp at Q25 and MiXCR, TCRdb reprocessed the public reads and kept productive beta chains. Identical CDR3 proteins give one entry, which carries the most common genes and DNA. Here the V and J calls rest on TCRdb's processing, not on the authors' analysis. The sample records around 700,000 distinct CDR3 sequences, around 20% of which are singletons. The biggest ten clones account for over 15% of the sample.

Only a few counts were recorded for this clonotype. What antigen it recognizes has not been identified. No base-level quality is on record; no much larger clone is a single base apart. The CDR3 holds 16 amino acids from the cysteine to the phenylalanine. Solely the CDR3 DNA is kept, with 48 bases framed from the first base. V lost 0 bases and J lost 6 bases; the stretch between them is 15 bases long. CDR1 and CDR2 (LGHDT, YNNKEL) derive from the germline V gene (reference sequence). The sample comprised blood. The clonotype originates from a woman aged 45-65 years with Graves' hyperthyroidism that later progressed to Graves' ophthalmopathy. The receptor chain draws on TRBV3-1 and TRBJ2-1; the D call is possibly TRBD1 or TRBD2, each sharing 7 bases. In nucleotides, the sequence is TGTGCCAGCAGCCAAGACCAGGGGGGGGCCCTCAATGAGCAGTTCTTC. This translates into CASSQDQGGALNEQFF.